The following is a T cell receptor (beta chain) sequence with its context. In the authors' workflow: Amplification from reference gene primers served as the basis for estimated nucleated cell counts. Profiled with immunoSEQ multiplex PCR; TCRdb holds only in-frame clones, not every one. Clone size and the V and J calls come from that table; the DNA yielded D and trimming. Found here are approximately 260,000 clones, 82% of them singletons; the top ten hold roughly 12%. The sample originates from a study of blood T cell repertoires in COVID-19. Study in general: Specimens from acute and convalescent COVID-19 originated in the United States, Italy and Spain. From T cells, B-cell-depleted T cells, or PBMCs came the material, which was cDNA or gDNA.

Germline CDR1 SGHVS, CDR2 FQNEAQ. This CDR3 has 13 amino acids. The V and J ends lost 7 bases and 3 bases respectively, with 12 bases between them. The receptor was isolated from a woman aged 60 to 75 with active or convalescent COVID-19. The chain links TRBV7-8 to TRBJ1-1; D ambiguous. The sequenced sample consisted of peripheral blood. CDR3 residues: CASTPDFYTEAFF. CDR3 nucleotide sequence: TGTGCCAGCACCCCCGACTTTTACACTGAAGCTTTCTTT.